This T cell receptor (beta chain) was captured by sequencing in a study of OX40 agonist ivuxolimab in advanced cancers. V was pared by 3 bases and J by 2 bases, with 1 base between. Germline-derived CDR1 and CDR2 are DFQATT and SNEGSKA (reference sequence). This CDR3 contains 10 residues. A few counts support this clone. The method was immunoSEQ multiplex PCR; TCRdb's version includes in-frame clones alone and lacks a portion of them. Altogether about 83,000 clones are present, approximately 84% being singletons, with the ten largest covering 6.5% to 8%. The sample in question was CD4+ or CD8+ T cells sorted from blood, obtained in a trial of the OX40 agonist ivuxolimab. The V gene is TRBV20-1, the J gene TRBJ1-1; D not certain. The clonotype originates from an adult with an advanced solid tumor such as melanoma, head and neck, liver or kidney cancer. CDR3 DNA sequence: TGCAGTGCTAGCAACACTGAAGCTTTCTTT. Residues: CSASNTEAFF.